The present entry profiles one T cell receptor (beta chain) with its context. Authors' methods: How many nucleated cells were present was estimated from reference gene primer amplification. Profiled with immunoSEQ multiplex PCR; TCRdb holds only in-frame clones, not every one. D and trimming come from the DNA, and the V and J calls and clone size come from that table. The sample includes 350,000 to 450,000 clones, about 87% of them seen just once. The sample is drawn from a study of blood T cell repertoires in COVID-19. For the study at large: Spain, Italy and the United States supplied samples that represented acute and convalescent COVID-19. Sample material is recorded as cDNA or gDNA derived from T cells, B-cell-depleted T cells, or PBMCs.

Trimming left V 7 bases short and J 4 bases short, with 7 bases between. The CDR3 consists of 11 residues. The germline V gene has CDR1 SGHVS and CDR2 FQNEAQ. The Seattle patients, enrolled during active infection, were followed longitudinally. V usage is TRBV7-8 and J usage is TRBJ1-1; no reliable D call. The receptor was isolated from a woman aged 55-75 years with COVID-19, enrolled during active disease. The sample comprised peripheral blood. In DNA, the CDR3 is TGTGCCAGCACCACAGCCACTGAAGCTTTCTTT. Translating gives CASTTATEAFF. The entire variable domain, with the rest obtained from reference TRBV7-8 and TRBJ1-1, is as follows: GAGVSQSPRYKVAKRGQDVALRCDPISGHVSLFWYQQALGQGPEFLTYFQNEAQLDKSGLPSDRFFAERPEGSVSTLKIQRTQQEDSAVYLCASTTATEAFFGQGTRLTVV.